The present TCR beta chain was sequenced within a study of shared clonotypes between healthy human individuals (dated by TCRdb to 2020 to 2021). Study-wide context: A couple of women and three men aged 18 to 49 years were included in the cohort. Per donor, three plates each were used for CD4 naive and CD4 memory, two for CD8 naive, and one for CD8 memory. To estimate repertoire size and how much clonotypes are shared between individuals, the study performed deep sequencing of blood TCR repertoires from roughly five healthy adults. Libraries were prepared and TCR repertoires were sequenced by different laboratories using diverse techniques, in order to increase sequencing depth and limit assay-specific biases. Leukapheresis yielded between about 0.85 and 9 billion PBMCs per donor.

Summary of the overall study and its limitations: Higher generation probabilities were observed for clonotypes shared by all four sorted-subset donors than for non-shared clonotypes. Pairwise subsampling indicated that sequencing depth was expected to affect the degree of clonotype sharing among donors. Sampling was restricted to blood, and TCR repertoires in tissues likely differ from the TCR repertoires found in blood. Even with the large sequencing depth, rarefaction of the sorted-subset datasets indicated that sequencing was incomplete. Naive subsets generally had larger estimated clonotype richness than memory subsets did. Across a handful of donors, approximately 4.6% of naive CD4, roughly 3.8% of naive CD8, about 2% of memory CD4, and approximately 0.42% of memory CD8 clonotypes were shared. The small number of donors limited the genetic and exposure-history diversity represented.

Including cysteine and phenylalanine, the CDR3 has 14 amino acids. Kept here is only the CDR3 DNA, which spans 42 bases and is read in frame from base 1. The germline V gene (reference sequence) yields MNHEY for CDR1 and SMNVEV for CDR2. V and J are trimmed by 5 bases and 8 bases, and the gene matches miss 10 bases of the junction. Concerning this clone: No cognate antigen has been identified for it. No much larger clone exists at a distance of one base, and base qualities are not known.

Using the deep immunoSEQ assay, multiplex PCR amplified TCR CDR3 regions from genomic DNA. Extracted genomic DNA from each cell subset was distributed evenly across all wells of several immunoSEQ 96-well plates, and each plate was treated as a replicate. For sorted subsets, about 200 ng genomic DNA, equal to some 30,000 T cell genomes, was loaded into each replicate PCR. The purified libraries were quantified using a Qubit 3.0 fluorometer, sized with a Bioanalyzer 2100, and then quantified again using the KAPA Library Quantification kit. Every immunoSEQ 96-well plate was sequenced on a separate single-read 150-cycle Illumina NextSeq 550 flow cell. As for the authors' bioinformatics: Because only junctional sequences without quality scores were contained in the immunoSEQ output, filtering matching that applied to full-length reads could not be performed. Sequences were annotated with PyIR, a Python wrapper for IgBLAST v1.9, using IMGT germline references to assign V/J genes and CDR3. Reads were filtered out if the reads had weak V/J assignments (E-value above 1e-6), no CDR3, stop codons, out-of-frame junctions, or ambiguous translated residues. V3J clonotypes were defined by identical inferred V gene, J gene, and CDR3 amino acid sequence. Percentage overlap between repertoires was calculated by dividing the number of shared unique clonotypes by the size of the smaller repertoire. RTK rarefaction, the Chao1 estimator, and Recon v2.1 estimates of unobserved clonotypes were used to assess repertoire richness. OLGA was used to compute generation probabilities for all TCRbeta clonotypes that the gDNA method yielded from several donors. This is the immuneACCESS table as TCRdb keeps it, with only in-frame sequences that have V and J called. A part of the clones is gone; compared with another copy, unresolved V genes explain less than half, and the rest is unexplained. The V and J calls and clone size come from that table; D and trimming were worked out from the DNA. Recorded for this sample are about 2,200,000 clones; 85% to 95% of them occurred a single time. In total, the top ten clones hold 1.7% of the sample.

CD8 naive samples were CD45RO-negative cells positively selected for CCR7, giving a CD45RA+CCR7+ population that excluded TemRA cells. The donors were healthy, HIV-negative adults with no recently reported acute infections or vaccinations. All donors were Caucasian adults living in Nashville, Tennessee, USA. Blood was collected by leukapheresis, and PBMCs were isolated by Ficoll-Histopaque density gradient centrifugation and then cryopreserved in liquid nitrogen vapor phase. Purity and quantity of every magnetically sorted T cell population were checked by analytical flow cytometry. From each sorted fraction, genomic DNA was isolated and quantified by UV absorbance on a Nanodrop 2000c.

The receptor's source is a man in his late teens or twenties in good health. Some clones in this sample may be carry-over from other donors' samples. Recombination joined TRBV27 with TRBJ1-1; 8 bases in the junction line up with TRBD1. The sequenced material came from naive CD8+ T cells from PBMCs. The cell subset or site tag for this specimen amounts to: CD45RA+CCR7+. The CDR3 is CASSLTGAPVEAFF. The base sequence is TGTGCCAGCAGTCTGACAGGGGCGCCGGTCGAAGCTTTCTTT.